The text below deals with one TCR beta chain. V shed 5 bases and J shed 3 bases, with 23 bases lying between them. From germline, CDR1 is LNHDA and CDR2 SQIVND (reference sequence). CDR3 length: 18 residues. Data came from immunoSEQ multiplex PCR; TCRdb stores just in-frame clones and leaves some out. The sample holds over 60,000 clones, roughly 85% seen once. The sample is drawn from a study of blood T cell repertoires in COVID-19. As for the study in general: Specimens from acute and convalescent COVID-19 originated in the United States, Italy and Spain. In each case, the material was cDNA or gDNA derived from T cells, B-cell-depleted T cells, or PBMCs.

The chain couples TRBV19 to TRBJ1-5; D is perhaps TRBD1 (5 bases). The TCR originated in a woman older than 75 with active or convalescent COVID-19. The specimen was peripheral blood. The CDR3 is CASSAPRQGGAPNQPQHF. The CDR3 bases are TGTGCCAGTAGTGCCCCCCGCCAGGGTGGGGCCCCCAATCAGCCCCAGCATTTT.